This T cell receptor (beta chain) comes out of a study of cytomegalovirus exposure and HLA in healthy donors. General observations from the study: TCR beta chain V- and J-gene trimming was linked, in a later analysis, to a missense variant in DCLRE1C. A later analysis, which compared TCR beta chains of equal frequency, found the HLA-associated ones more clonally expanded. Sequencing likely generated an artifact that appeared as a cluster of highly shared sequence variants. A classifier reportedly called cytomegalovirus status with high sensitivity and specificity.

V was cut by 0 bases and J by 4 bases, with 9 bases left in between. The CDR3 runs to 14 residues. Germline-derived CDR1 and CDR2 are SEHNR and FQNEAQ (reference sequence). The PCR was carried out with 60 Vbeta primers and 13 Jbeta primers. Method: immunoSEQ multiplex PCR; TCRdb's copy keeps in-frame clones and lacks some. The sample includes about 30,000 clones. Of note for this clone: As yet, its antigen is unknown.

Sequenced sample: PBMCs. The source is a female donor in good health and CMV-seronegative. J is TRBJ1-2 and V is TRBV7-9; D not certain. The CDR3 is CASSLASSGYGYTF. DNA for the CDR3: TGTGCCAGCAGCTTAGCGTCGTCAGGCTATGGCTACACCTTC.